This TCR beta chain stems from a study of cytomegalovirus exposure and HLA in healthy donors. Study context: An analysis done earlier identified fewer than 140 million unique TCR beta sequences from about 179 million T cells. Among several hundred genotyped donors, roughly 80% fell in the Caucasian-associated ancestry cluster.

Primers for the PCR totalled 60 Vbeta and 13 Jbeta. Profiling relied on immunoSEQ multiplex PCR, and the TCRdb table lists in-frame clones only, not all of them. The sample table sets out about 130,000 clones. The length of the CDR3 is 19 residues. J gave up 3 bases and V 4 bases, and 18 bases lay outside the gene matches. The germline gives CDR1 PRHDT, CDR2 FYEKMQ (reference sequence). Sequencing was performed on PBMCs. The chain employs TRBV13 and TRBJ1-3; 7 bases agree with TRBD1. The source is a young man in good health and CMV-seronegative. CDR3 coding DNA: TGTGCCAGCAGCTCCCCGCGGGAGGGGGCGCGATCTGGTGGAAACACCATATATTTT. Residues: CASSSPREGARSGGNTIYF.